This TCR beta chain stems from a study of identical twins. This clonotype was detected ten times or more. Per germline, CDR1 SNHLY and CDR2 FYNNEI. The ends were cut back, 5 bases at V and 4 bases at J, with 16 bases in the middle. The CDR3 extends over 15 amino acids. Each CDR3 protein gets one entry after TCRdb re-called the 5' RACE reads with MiXCR. The sample has about 250,000 distinct CDR3 sequences, 6% to 8% seen once. These data were also filed under a second study, of yellow fever vaccine responses in identical twins.

Sequenced sample: CD8+ T cells sorted from blood. This chain links TRBV2 with TRBJ2-3; D perhaps matches TRBD1 (5 bases). This TCR derives from a woman younger than 35 in good health. CDR3 coding DNA: TGTGCCAGCAGTCCTGGGGCCAGGGATGCAGATACGCAGTATTTT. This translates into CASSPGARDADTQYF.